These 32 T cell receptor beta chains came from one sample sequenced in a study of OX40 agonist ivuxolimab in advanced cancers. The repertoire was sequenced with immunoSEQ multiplex PCR; TCRdb's copy has only in-frame clones and lacks some. Seen here are roughly 92,000 clones, roughly 89% observed once, and the top ten hold more than 0.15%. Sequenced here: CD4+ or CD8+ T cells sorted from blood, sampled in a trial of the OX40 agonist ivuxolimab. These receptors were obtained from an adult with an advanced solid tumor such as melanoma, head and neck, liver or kidney cancer.

The chain has TRBV27 and TRBJ2-7; the match to TRBD2 covers 11 bases. The length of the CDR3 is 15 residues. The germline V gene encodes CDR1 MNHEY and CDR2 SMNVEV (reference sequence). Trimming at V came to 8 bases and at J to 0 bases, leaving 6 bases not matched to a gene. The CDR3 spells CASSTGTSGSYEQYF. Written as DNA, the CDR3 is TGTGCCAGCTCTACCGGGACTAGCGGCTCCTACGAGCAGTACTTC.

V gene TRBV5-1 combines with J gene TRBJ1-2; 7 bases agree with TRBD1. V lost 4 bases and J lost 2; bases outside the gene matches: 8. The germline V gene has CDR1 SGHRS and CDR2 YFSETQ. The CDR3 length is 15 residues. CDR3 nucleotide sequence: TGCGCCAGCAGCCTCTCCCCGGGACAGAACTATGGCTACACCTTC. Protein: CASSLSPGQNYGYTF. The whole variable domain, remainder taken from reference TRBV5-1 and TRBJ1-2, is KAGVTQTPRYLIKTRGQQVTLSCSPISGHRSVSWYQQTPGQGLQFLFEYFSETQRNKGNFPGRFSGRQFSNSRSEMNVSTLELGDSALYLCASSLSPGQNYGYTFGSGTRLTVV.

The CDR3 region is CASSRFGETQYF. CDR3 coding DNA: TGTGCCAGCTCACGGTTTGGAGAGACCCAGTACTTC. This chain joins TRBV18 and TRBJ2-5; D not resolved. The germline gives CDR1 KGHSH, CDR2 LQKENI. The germline V and J ends were trimmed by 4 bases and 4 bases, with 7 bases remaining between them. The CDR3 loop spans 12 amino acids.

The J gene is TRBJ1-5, the V gene TRBV9, with 7 nucleotides matching TRBD1. Germline trimming cut 4 bases from V and 2 bases from J; bases unmatched to any gene: 18. Germline loops: CDR1 SGDLS, CDR2 YYNGEE. CDR3 length: 19 residues. CDR3 bases: TGTGCCAGCAGCAAAGACGACCAGGGGGGGTTGGGTGGCAATCAGCCCCAGCATTTT. Translated: CASSKDDQGGLGGNQPQHF.

This chain joins TRBV19 and TRBJ2-1, with 13 nucleotides matching TRBD2. Germline assignment: CDR1 LNHDA and CDR2 SQIVND (reference sequence). The CDR3 has 15 residues. V dropped 7 bases and J dropped 9; count of bases not matched to a gene: 9. The CDR3 DNA follows: TGTGCCAGTACTGCACTAGCGGGAGGGCCTATTGAGCAGTTCTTC. Translating gives CASTALAGGPIEQFF.

Comment on this clone: Other DNA sequences within the sample encode an identical CDR3. The chain is built from TRBV15 and TRBJ2-5; D gene ambiguous. V lost 0 bases to trimming and J lost 7 bases, with 6 bases between them. Germline V gene lookup returns CDR1 LNHNV and CDR2 YYDKDF (reference sequence). The CDR3 consists of 12 residues. This CDR3 reads CATSRDLGTQYF. In nucleotides, the CDR3 is TGTGCCACCAGCAGAGATCTGGGGACCCAGTACTTC.

The J gene is TRBJ2-3, the V gene TRBV7-9; weak D call: TRBD2 (6 bases). Germline V gene data show CDR1 as SEHNR and CDR2 as FQNEAQ (reference sequence). Trimming took off 2 bases at V and 1 base at J, with 19 bases between the two ends. The CDR3 covers 18 residues. DNA of the CDR3: TGTGCCAGCAGCTTAAGCCTGTGGGGGACTCCCGGCACAGATACGCAGTATTTT. Residues: CASSLSLWGTPGTDTQYF.

CDR3 sequence (DNA): TGTGCCAGCAGCCAATTCCTTTGGGACATAAGGACTCCGAACACTGAAGCTTTCTTT. It translates to CASSQFLWDIRTPNTEAFF. The V gene is TRBV14, the J gene TRBJ1-1; a weak D match, TRBD1 (6 bases). Germline V gene data show CDR1 as SGHDN and CDR2 as FVKESK. There are 19 residues in the CDR3. Trimming pared 2 bases from V and 1 base from J, leaving 23 bases between. The complete variable domain, with remaining parts taken from reference TRBV14 and TRBJ1-1, reads EAGVTQFPSHSVIEKGQTVTLRCDPISGHDNLYWYRRVMGKEIKFLLHFVKESKQDESGMPNNRFLAERTGGTYSTLKVQPAELEDSGVYFCASSQFLWDIRTPNTEAFFGQGTRLTVV.

The chain combines TRBV7-8 with TRBJ2-1; TRBD1 aligns across 11 bases. Looked up from germline, CDR1 is SGHVS and CDR2 is FQNEAQ. Germline trimming cut 5 bases from V and 6 bases from J; bases unmatched to any gene: 9. This CDR3 spans 16 amino acids. The CDR3 here is CASSTLRGQGGNEQFF. CDR3 DNA: TGTGCCAGCAGCACCCTGCGGGGACAGGGGGGCAATGAGCAGTTCTTC.

The rearrangement links TRBV25-1 to TRBJ2-7, with a weak D call TRBD2 (6 bases). Trimming cost V 2 bases and J 6 bases, with 11 bases left between them. The CDR3 length is 13 residues. Per the germline V gene, CDR1 is MGHDK and CDR2 is SYGVNS. CDR3 nucleotides: TGTGCCAGCAGTGAAACCAGCGGGTCCGAGCAGTACTTC. Translated: CASSETSGSEQYF.

The J gene is TRBJ1-6, the V gene TRBV6-5, with 8 bases aligning to TRBD1. V was pared by 9 bases and J by 9 bases, with 13 bases of the junction left unmatched. Germline loops: CDR1 MNHEY, CDR2 SVGAGI. The CDR3 sequence is 15 residues long. DNA for the CDR3: TGTGCCAGTGGGGACAGGCCCGCGTTCGGTTCACCCCTCCACTTT. Translated: CASGDRPAFGSPLHF.

V usage is TRBV19 and J usage is TRBJ1-1, with D perhaps TRBD1 (5 bases). V lost 5 bases to trimming and J lost 9 bases, with 16 bases between them. The CDR3 extends over 13 amino acids. In germline, CDR1 is LNHDA, CDR2 SQIVND (reference sequence). For the CDR3, the DNA is TGTGCCAGTAGTTGGAGACAGTCCGACCAAGCTTTCTTT. It translates to CASSWRQSDQAFF.

The chain carries TRBV6-1 and TRBJ2-1; no clear D. The CDR3 totals 13 residues. Germline V gene data show CDR1 as MNHNS and CDR2 as SASEGT. V lost 1 base, J lost 15 bases, and 16 bases lay in between. This chain's CDR3 is CASSEGILTSSFF. For the CDR3, the DNA is TGTGCCAGCAGTGAAGGTATATTAACATCGTCGTTCTTC.

The rearrangement links TRBV6-5 to TRBJ2-1; the D gene could be TRBD1 or TRBD2 (5 bases each). Germline-derived CDR1 and CDR2 are MNHEY and SVGAGI. V dropped 6 bases and J dropped 13 bases, with 10 bases sitting between them. The CDR3 totals 10 residues. CDR3 residues: CASRGDRQFF. The CDR3 nucleotides are TGTGCCAGCAGGGGGGACCGACAGTTCTTC.

The CDR3 DNA reads TGTGCCTGGGTTTCAGGTGCAGGGTTATCTGCGGGCTCCTACGAGCAGTACTTC. Protein product: CAWVSGAGLSAGSYEQYF. This chain links TRBV30 with TRBJ2-7; D possibly matches TRBD1 or TRBD2 (5 bases each). Trimming removed 5 bases at V and 0 bases at J, with 26 bases between. The germline V gene has CDR1 GTSNPN and CDR2 SVGIG (reference sequence). The CDR3 is 18 amino acids. Looking up the rest from reference TRBV30 and TRBJ2-7 gives the full variable domain: SQTIHQWPATLVQPVGSPLSLECTVEGTSNPNLYWYRQAAGRGLQLLFYSVGIGQISSEVPQNLSASRPQDRQFILSSKKLLLSDSGFYLCAWVSGAGLSAGSYEQYFGPGTRLTVT.

The chain carries TRBV2 and TRBJ2-6; D unclear. Trimming left V 1 base short and J 2 bases short, with 3 bases between. The germline CDR1 and CDR2 sequences are SNHLY and FYNNEI. The CDR3 runs to 14 residues. In DNA, the CDR3 is TGTGCCAGCAGTGAAGGGGCTGGGGCCAACGTCCTGACTTTC. Translating it yields CASSEGAGANVLTF.

The V call is TRBV5-4, the J call TRBJ2-2; 10 bases agree with TRBD2. This CDR3 has 18 residues. Germline CDR1 SGHNT, CDR2 YYREEE (reference sequence). Germline trimming cut 4 bases from V and 5 bases from J; bases unmatched to any gene: 14. For the CDR3, the DNA is TGTGCCAGCAGCGTGTTAGCGGGGGGAACAACCGGAACCGGGGAGCTGTTTTTT. Its protein product is CASSVLAGGTTGTGELFF. Full variable domain (rest looked up from reference TRBV5-4 and TRBJ2-2): ETGVTQSPTHLIKTRGQQVTLRCSSQSGHNTVSWYQQALGQGPQFIFQYYREEENGRGNFPPRFSGLQFPNYSSELNVNALELDDSALYLCASSVLAGGTTGTGELFFGEGSRLTVL.

This chain uses TRBV7-6 with TRBJ2-3, with 9 positions matching TRBD1. The CDR3 has 15 residues. J lost 4 bases, V lost 5 bases, and 7 bases had no gene match. Germline loops: CDR1 SGHVS, CDR2 FNYEAQ. The CDR3 coding sequence is TGTGCCAGCAGCCCAAGGACAGGGGCCCCAGATACGCAGTATTTT. This translates into CASSPRTGAPDTQYF.

The rearrangement uses TRBV27 and TRBJ2-2; D call uncertain. Per the germline V gene, CDR1 is MNHEY and CDR2 is SMNVEV (reference sequence). Between the trimmed V and J ends, which lost 5 bases and 0 bases, there was a span of 7 bases. This CDR3 has 14 residues. CDR3 DNA: TGTGCCAGCAGTCAGACACCGAACACCGGGGAGCTGTTTTTT. Translation gives CASSQTPNTGELFF.

This chain connects TRBV5-6 to TRBJ2-7, with 8 bases lining up with TRBD2. The trim removed 5 bases at V and 4 bases at J, leaving 8 bases unmatched. The germline V gene has CDR1 SGHDT and CDR2 YYEEEE. This CDR3 region has 14 residues. Here the CDR3 reads CASRKSGSVYEQYF. Here the CDR3 DNA reads TGTGCCAGCAGGAAGAGCGGGAGTGTATACGAGCAGTACTTC.

The chain employs TRBV2 and TRBJ2-3; 13 bases are a match to TRBD2. The CDR3 sequence is 17 residues long. Germline loops: CDR1 SNHLY, CDR2 FYNNEI. Losses at the gene ends were 6 bases for V and 2 bases for J; bases not matched to a gene: 8. The CDR3 sequence: CASRGWTSGRTTDTQYF. The CDR3 coding sequence is TGTGCCAGCAGAGGCTGGACTAGCGGGAGAACCACAGATACGCAGTATTTT. Looking up the rest from reference TRBV2 and TRBJ2-3 gives the full variable domain: EPEVTQTPSHQVTQMGQEVILRCVPISNHLYFYWYRQILGQKVEFLVSFYNNEISEKSEIFDDQFSVERPDGSNFTLKIRSTKLEDSAMYFCASRGWTSGRTTDTQYFGPGTRLTVL.

This clone was seen only once. The V call is TRBV29-1, the J call TRBJ2-5; D is perhaps TRBD1 (6 bases). The CDR3 length is 12 residues. CDR1 SQVTM and CDR2 ANQGSEA come from the germline V gene. The V end lost 3 bases, the J end lost 4 bases, and 9 bases lay between the germline ends. For the CDR3, the DNA is TGCAGCGTTGAGAGGACAGCAGAGACCCAGTACTTC. Translating it yields CSVERTAETQYF.

This clone was seen just once. The chain carries TRBV6-6 and TRBJ2-7; either TRBD1 or TRBD2 may fit D (6 bases each). The CDR3 spans 14 residues. With 2 bases removed from V and 6 bases from J, the gap between germline ends came to 14 bases. The germline V gene encodes CDR1 MNHNY and CDR2 SVGAGI (reference sequence). In DNA form, the CDR3 reads TGTGCCAGCAGTTACGCCATCGGGGGCGGCGAGCAGTACTTC. Translation gives CASSYAIGGGEQYF.

The gene calls are TRBV5-6 and TRBJ1-2; D uncertain. The germline V gene has CDR1 SGHDT and CDR2 YYEEEE. Deletions cut 4 bases from V and 8 bases from J, with 15 bases between. This CDR3 comprises 13 residues. Here the CDR3 reads CASSVAAARGYTF. CDR3 nucleotides: TGTGCCAGCAGCGTCGCCGCGGCGCGAGGCTACACCTTC.

V gene TRBV7-8 combines with J gene TRBJ2-3; D is possibly TRBD2 (6 bases). The CDR3 spans 15 residues. The V gene's germline CDR1 is SGHVS and CDR2 FQNEAQ. Trimming left V 5 bases short and J 4 bases short, with 16 bases between. The CDR3 loop reads CASSPRGGSADTQYF. CDR3 nucleotide sequence: TGTGCCAGCAGCCCTCGTGGGGGGTCGGCAGATACGCAGTATTTT.

The CDR3, as DNA: TGTGCCAGCGCTCGGGCGGGTGAGCAGTTCTTC. Its protein product is CASARAGEQFF. V and J are TRBV2 and TRBJ2-1; D is perhaps TRBD2 (5 bases). The CDR3 is 11 amino acids. V was trimmed by 8 bases and J by 9 bases, leaving 11 bases between them. Germline loops: CDR1 SNHLY, CDR2 FYNNEI.

The table lists this clone with a count of one. As DNA, the CDR3 is TGTGCCAGCAGTAAACGGGGGGGCTCCTACAATGAGCAGTTCTTC. This encodes CASSKRGGSYNEQFF. This rearrangement joins TRBV25-1 to TRBJ2-1, with 8 bases that match TRBD2. Losses at the gene ends were 5 bases for V and 0 bases for J; bases not matched to a gene: 3. The germline CDR1 and CDR2 sequences are MGHDK and SYGVNS. The CDR3 sequence is 15 residues long.

The V gene is TRBV5-1, the J gene TRBJ2-5; D unclear. V was trimmed by 2 bases and J by 3 bases, leaving 8 bases between them. Per germline, CDR1 SGHRS and CDR2 YFSETQ. The length of the CDR3 is 13 residues. Here the CDR3 DNA reads TGCGCCAGCAGCTTATTAATAGAAGAGACCCAGTACTTC. Translating gives CASSLLIEETQYF.

The rearrangement uses TRBV9 and TRBJ2-1; 9 bases are a match to TRBD2. CDR1 is SGDLS and CDR2 is YYNGEE in the germline V gene. The CDR3 runs to 16 residues. J gave up 4 bases and V 0 bases, and 5 bases lay outside the gene matches. DNA for the CDR3: TGTGCCAGCAGCGTAGAGCTAGCGGGGCTATACAATGAGCAGTTCTTC. Translating gives CASSVELAGLYNEQFF. Complete variable domain (other parts from reference TRBV9 and TRBJ2-1): DSGVTQTPKHLITATGQRVTLRCSPRSGDLSVYWYQQSLDQGLQFLIQYYNGEERAKGNILERFSAQQFPDLHSELNLSSLELGDSALYFCASSVELAGLYNEQFFGPGTRLTVL.

This chain connects TRBV28 to TRBJ2-7; 14 positions match TRBD2. The CDR3 extends over 16 amino acids. Germline CDR1 is MDHEN and CDR2 is SYDVKM. V lost 5 bases to trimming and J lost 3 bases; unmatched junction nucleotides: 6. The CDR3 nucleotides are TGTGCCAGCAGTCCCTCCGGGACTAGCGGGAGCTACGAGCAGTACTTC. Protein: CASSPSGTSGSYEQYF.

V gene TRBV9 combines with J gene TRBJ2-7; D may be TRBD2 (6 bases). The CDR3 is 13 amino acids. V was cut by 4 bases and J by 7 bases, with 15 bases left in between. Germline V gene data show CDR1 as SGDLS and CDR2 as YYNGEE. Here the CDR3 DNA reads TGTGCCAGCAGCTCGTACATTCGGGGGGAGCAGTACTTC. It yields the protein CASSSYIRGEQYF.

The chain carries TRBV6-4 and TRBJ2-1, with a weak D call TRBD2 (5 bases). Germline V CDR1 and CDR2: MRHNA, SNTAGT. V was cut by 4 bases and J by 6 bases, with 16 bases left in between. This CDR3 spans 15 amino acids. The CDR3 protein is CASSVEAGHLNEQFF. The CDR3 nucleotides read TGTGCCAGCAGTGTTGAGGCGGGTCATCTCAATGAGCAGTTCTTC.